These 7 T cell receptor beta chains were sequenced from one sample in a study of T cells in Graves' hyperthyroidism and ophthalmopathy. Amplified TCR beta CDR3 regions came from RNA transcripts. First-round RT-PCR with HTBI primers amplified the TCR CDR3 region. TCRdb analysed the multiplex PCR reads with MiXCR anew, one entry per CDR3 protein. Altogether about 700,000 distinct CDR3 sequences are present, 12% to 15% being singletons, with the ten largest covering around 9.6%. Sequenced input: blood. The source is a woman under 30 with Graves' hyperthyroidism.

This clonotype was recorded a few times. CDR3 DNA: TGTGCCAGCTCACCCGGACAGTTACCCACAGATACGCAGTATTTT. Translation: CASSPGQLPTDTQYF. The chain combines TRBV18 with TRBJ2-3; D is possibly TRBD1 (6 bases). This CDR3 contains 15 residues. From germline, CDR1 is KGHSH and CDR2 LQKENI. Deletions cut 3 bases from V and 2 bases from J, with 12 bases between.

The genes are TRBV16 and TRBJ2-1; the match to TRBD1 covers 11 bases. The junction had 10 bases not matched to a gene; V was cut back by 4 bases and J by 5 bases. The CDR3 runs to 17 residues. The germline CDR1 and CDR2 sequences are KGHSY and FQNENV. CDR3 sequence: CASSPLGQGAWNNEQFF. The CDR3 DNA sequence: TGTGCCAGCAGCCCCCTAGGACAGGGGGCTTGGAACAATGAGCAGTTCTTC.

This clonotype has at least ten counts. The chain has TRBV11-2 and TRBJ2-7; maybe TRBD1 (6 bases). Germline CDR1 and CDR2: SGHAT and FQNNGV. CDR3 size: 15 residues. Trimming left V 5 bases short and J 0 bases short, with 14 bases between. The CDR3 DNA sequence: TGTGCCAGCAGCCCCAGGACAGCCACCTCCTACGAGCAGTACTTC. Amino acid sequence: CASSPRTATSYEQYF.

There are many counts of this clonotype. The V and J genes are TRBV29-1 and TRBJ2-3; D remains unclear. The ends were cut back, 4 bases at V and 2 bases at J, with 10 bases in the middle. Looked up from germline, CDR1 is SQVTM and CDR2 is ANQGSEA. The CDR3 is 13 amino acids. The chain's CDR3 is CSVGSRHTDTQYF. CDR3 coding DNA: TGCAGCGTTGGCTCCAGACACACAGATACGCAGTATTTT.

This clonotype was counted between two and nine times. The rearrangement uses TRBV4-1 and TRBJ1-5; D possibly corresponds to TRBD1 (5 bases). The CDR3 length is 15 residues. Germline values: CDR1 MGHRA, CDR2 YSYEKL. V was pared by 2 bases and J by 5 bases, with 13 bases between. The CDR3 region has the DNA TGCGCCAGCAGCCAAACCCCGGGGGTGGATCAGCCCCAGCATTTT. Translation gives CASSQTPGVDQPQHF.

In its sample, this clonotype was seen many times. The chain has TRBV5-1 and TRBJ1-6; TRBD1 aligns across 7 bases. CDR3 size: 17 residues. Germline CDR1 SGHRS, CDR2 YFSETQ. The junction had 9 bases not matched to a gene; V was cut back by 4 bases and J by 2 bases. CDR3 sequence reads: CASSRGTAEPYNSPLHF. The CDR3 DNA follows: TGCGCCAGCAGCCGGGGGACAGCTGAACCCTATAATTCACCCCTCCACTTT.

This clonotype was seen a handful of times. The V call is TRBV12-5, the J call TRBJ2-1, with 14 bases aligning to TRBD2. This CDR3 contains 18 residues. Germline CDR1 reads LGHNT; CDR2 reads FRNRAP. V shed 0 bases and J 3 bases; nucleotides not matched to a gene: 4. The CDR3 sequence: CASGLVGTSGSFYNEQFF. CDR3 coding DNA: TGTGCTAGTGGTTTGGTAGGGACTAGCGGGAGTTTCTACAATGAGCAGTTCTTC.